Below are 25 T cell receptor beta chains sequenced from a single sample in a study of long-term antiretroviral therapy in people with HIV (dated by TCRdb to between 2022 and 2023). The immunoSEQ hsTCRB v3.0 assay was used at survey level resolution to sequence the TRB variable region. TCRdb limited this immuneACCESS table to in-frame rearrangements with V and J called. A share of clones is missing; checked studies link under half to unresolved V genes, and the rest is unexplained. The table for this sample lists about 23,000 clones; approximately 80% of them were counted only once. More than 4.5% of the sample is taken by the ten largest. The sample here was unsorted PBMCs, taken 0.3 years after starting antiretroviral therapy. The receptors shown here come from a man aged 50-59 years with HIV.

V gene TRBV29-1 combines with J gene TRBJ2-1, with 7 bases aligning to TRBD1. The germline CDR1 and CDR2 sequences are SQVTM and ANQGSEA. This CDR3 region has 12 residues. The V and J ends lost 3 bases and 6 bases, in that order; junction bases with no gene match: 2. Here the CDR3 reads CSVETGSNEQFF. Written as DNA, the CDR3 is TGCAGCGTTGAGACAGGGAGCAATGAGCAGTTCTTC.

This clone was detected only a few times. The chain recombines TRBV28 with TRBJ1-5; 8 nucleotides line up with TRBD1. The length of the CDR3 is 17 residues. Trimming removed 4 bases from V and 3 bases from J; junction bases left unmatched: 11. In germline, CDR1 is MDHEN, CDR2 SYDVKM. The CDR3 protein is CASSSIQDRATNQPQHF. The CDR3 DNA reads TGTGCCAGCAGTTCGATTCAGGACAGGGCCACCAATCAGCCCCAGCATTTT.

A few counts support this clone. CDR3 DNA: TGTGCCAGCTCACTAATAGGGACTAGCGGCGGGAATGAGCAGTTCTTC. Protein: CASSLIGTSGGNEQFF. The chain links TRBV18 to TRBJ2-1; TRBD2 agrees at 11 bases. The J segment lost 7 bases and the V segment lost 4 bases, leaving 9 bases of the junction unmatched. This CDR3 is 16 amino acids long. The V gene's germline CDR1 is KGHSH and CDR2 LQKENI. Based on the CDR3 plus reference TRBV18 and TRBJ2-1, the full variable domain is NAGVMQNPRHLVRRRGQEARLRCSPMKGHSHVYWYRQLPEEGLKFMVYLQKENIIDESGMPKERFSAEFPKEGPSILRIQQVVRGDSAAYFCASSLIGTSGGNEQFFGPGTRLTVL.

This chain's CDR3 is CASSRDYEQYF. The CDR3 DNA sequence: TGTGCCAGTAGTAGGGACTACGAGCAGTACTTC. This sequence joins TRBV19 and TRBJ2-7; no clear D. V lost 4 bases, J lost 3 bases, and 4 bases lay in between. In germline, CDR1 is LNHDA, CDR2 SQIVND (reference sequence). This CDR3 has 11 amino acids.

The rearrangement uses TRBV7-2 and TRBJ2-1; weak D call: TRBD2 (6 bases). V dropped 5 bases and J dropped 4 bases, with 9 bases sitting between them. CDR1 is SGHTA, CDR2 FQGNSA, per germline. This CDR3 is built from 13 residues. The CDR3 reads CASSRGVYNEQFF. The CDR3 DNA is TGTGCCAGCAGCCGCGGGGTTTACAATGAGCAGTTCTTC.

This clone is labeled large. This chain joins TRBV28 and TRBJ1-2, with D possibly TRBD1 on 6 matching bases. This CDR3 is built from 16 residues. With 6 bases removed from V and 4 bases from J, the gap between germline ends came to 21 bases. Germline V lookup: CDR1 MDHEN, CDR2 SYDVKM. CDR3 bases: TGTGCCAGCAGCTCAATCCGGACAGATGTCGTCTATGGCTACACCTTC. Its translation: CASSSIRTDVVYGYTF.

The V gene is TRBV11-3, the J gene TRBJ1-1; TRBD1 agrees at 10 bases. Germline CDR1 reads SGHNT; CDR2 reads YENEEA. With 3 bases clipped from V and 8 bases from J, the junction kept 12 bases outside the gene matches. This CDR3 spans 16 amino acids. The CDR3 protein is CASSFPGQGDVGEAFF. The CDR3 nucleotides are TGTGCCAGCAGCTTTCCAGGACAGGGGGACGTCGGCGAAGCTTTCTTT.

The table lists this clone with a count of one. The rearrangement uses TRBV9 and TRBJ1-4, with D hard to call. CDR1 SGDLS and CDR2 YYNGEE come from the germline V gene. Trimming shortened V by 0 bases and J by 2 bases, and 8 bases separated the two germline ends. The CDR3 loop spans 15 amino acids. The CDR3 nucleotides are TGTGCCAGCAGCGTAGAGGAGGGTACTAATGAAAAACTGTTTTTT. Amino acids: CASSVEEGTNEKLFF.

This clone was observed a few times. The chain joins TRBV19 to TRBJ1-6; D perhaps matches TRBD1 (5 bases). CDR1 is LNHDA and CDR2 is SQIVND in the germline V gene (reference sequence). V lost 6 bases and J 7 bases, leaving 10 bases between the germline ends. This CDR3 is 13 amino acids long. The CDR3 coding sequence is TGTGCCAGTAGCGACAGTGCGAATTCACCCCTCCACTTT. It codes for CASSDSANSPLHF.

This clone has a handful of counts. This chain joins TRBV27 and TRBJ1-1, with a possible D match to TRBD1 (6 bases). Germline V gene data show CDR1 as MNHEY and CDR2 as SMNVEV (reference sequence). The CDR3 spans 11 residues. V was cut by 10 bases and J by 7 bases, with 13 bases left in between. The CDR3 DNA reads TGTGCCACCCGGGGGGGCCTTGAAGCTTTCTTT. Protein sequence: CATRGGLEAFF.

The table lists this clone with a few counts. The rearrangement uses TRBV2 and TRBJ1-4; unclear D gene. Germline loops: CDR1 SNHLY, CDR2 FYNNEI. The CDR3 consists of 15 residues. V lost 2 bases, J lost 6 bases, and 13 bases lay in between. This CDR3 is CASSELGRLDEKLFF. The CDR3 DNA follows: TGTGCCAGCAGTGAACTGGGGAGGCTCGATGAAAAACTGTTTTTT.

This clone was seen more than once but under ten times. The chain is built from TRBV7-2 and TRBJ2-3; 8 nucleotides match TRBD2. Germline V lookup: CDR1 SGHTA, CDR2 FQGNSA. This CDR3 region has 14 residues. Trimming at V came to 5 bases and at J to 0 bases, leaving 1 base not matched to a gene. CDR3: CASSPSGSTDTQYF. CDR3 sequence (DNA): TGTGCCAGCAGCCCTAGCGGGAGCACAGATACGCAGTATTTT.

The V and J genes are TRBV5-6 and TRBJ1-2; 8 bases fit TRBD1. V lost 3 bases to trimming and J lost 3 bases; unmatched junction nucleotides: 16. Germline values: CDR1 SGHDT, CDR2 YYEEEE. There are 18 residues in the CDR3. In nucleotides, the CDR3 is TGTGCCAGCAGCTGGAGGCCGGGACAGGCGAATTTCTACTATGGCTACACCTTC. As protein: CASSWRPGQANFYYGYTF.

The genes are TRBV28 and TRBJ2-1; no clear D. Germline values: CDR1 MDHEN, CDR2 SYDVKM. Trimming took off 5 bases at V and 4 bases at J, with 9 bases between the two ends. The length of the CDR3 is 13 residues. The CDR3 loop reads CASSPLRYNEQFF. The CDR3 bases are TGTGCCAGCAGTCCTCTTAGATACAATGAGCAGTTCTTC. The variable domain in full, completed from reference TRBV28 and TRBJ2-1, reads DVKVTQSSRYLVKRTGEKVFLECVQDMDHENMFWYRQDPGLGLRLIYFSYDVKMKEKGDIPEGYSVSREKKERFSLILESASTNQTSMYLCASSPLRYNEQFFGPGTRLTVL.

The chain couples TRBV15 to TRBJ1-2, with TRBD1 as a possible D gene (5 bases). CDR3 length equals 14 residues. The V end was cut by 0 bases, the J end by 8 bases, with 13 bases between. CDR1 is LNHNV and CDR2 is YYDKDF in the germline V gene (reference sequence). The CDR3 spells CATSRDRAGQGYTF. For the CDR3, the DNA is TGTGCCACCAGCAGAGATAGGGCAGGGCAAGGCTACACCTTC.

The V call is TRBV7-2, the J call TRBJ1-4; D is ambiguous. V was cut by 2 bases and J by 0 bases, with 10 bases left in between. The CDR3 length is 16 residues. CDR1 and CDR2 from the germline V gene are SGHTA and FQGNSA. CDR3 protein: CASSLLSLPTNEKLFF. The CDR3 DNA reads TGTGCCAGCAGCTTACTCAGTCTTCCAACTAATGAAAAACTGTTTTTT. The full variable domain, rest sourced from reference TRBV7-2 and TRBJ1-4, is GAGVSQSPSNKVTEKGKDVELRCDPISGHTALYWYRQSLGQGLEFLIYFQGNSAPDKSGLPSDRFSAERTGGSVSTLTIQRTQQEDSAVYLCASSLLSLPTNEKLFFGSGTQLSVL.

The CDR3 bases are TGTGCCAGCAGTTTACTCACGCGCGGGGGGGAGACCTACGAGCAGTACTTC. This translates into CASSLLTRGGETYEQYF. J is TRBJ2-7 and V is TRBV28; 9 nucleotides match TRBD2. CDR3 length equals 17 residues. Germline V gene sequence: CDR1 MDHEN, CDR2 SYDVKM. The V segment lost 2 bases and the J segment 2 bases; nucleotides outside the gene matches: 10.

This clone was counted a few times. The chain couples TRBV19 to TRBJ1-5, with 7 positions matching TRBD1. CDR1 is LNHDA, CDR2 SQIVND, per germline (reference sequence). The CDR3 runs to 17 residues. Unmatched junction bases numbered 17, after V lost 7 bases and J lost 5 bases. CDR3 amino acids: CASTPLGQRGSYQPQHF. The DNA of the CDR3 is TGTGCCAGTACCCCACTGGGACAGAGAGGATCTTATCAGCCCCAGCATTTT.

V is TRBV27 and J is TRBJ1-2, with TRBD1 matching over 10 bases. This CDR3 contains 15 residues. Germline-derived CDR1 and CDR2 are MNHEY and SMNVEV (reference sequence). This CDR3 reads CGTRLRTGGDYGYTF. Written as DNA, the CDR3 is TGTGGTACACGTCTTCGGACAGGGGGGGACTATGGCTACACCTTC.

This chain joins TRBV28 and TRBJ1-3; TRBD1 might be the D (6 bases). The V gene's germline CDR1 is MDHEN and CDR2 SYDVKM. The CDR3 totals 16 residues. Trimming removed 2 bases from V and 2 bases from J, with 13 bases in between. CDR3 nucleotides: TGTGCCAGCAGTTTAACTACAGGGAGAGCTGGAAACACCATATATTTT. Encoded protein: CASSLTTGRAGNTIYF.

CDR3 protein: CASSLSGRGSYEQYF. CDR3 DNA sequence: TGTGCCAGCAGCCTTAGTGGCAGGGGGTCCTACGAGCAGTACTTC. The chain links TRBV9 to TRBJ2-7; 7 bases fit TRBD1. Losses at the gene ends were 4 bases for V and 1 base for J; bases not matched to a gene: 8. The CDR3 runs 15 residues. Germline CDR1 and CDR2: SGDLS and YYNGEE. Using reference TRBV9 and TRBJ2-7 for the parts outside the CDR3, the full variable domain is DSGVTQTPKHLITATGQRVTLRCSPRSGDLSVYWYQQSLDQGLQFLIQYYNGEERAKGNILERFSAQQFPDLHSELNLSSLELGDSALYFCASSLSGRGSYEQYFGPGTRLTVT.

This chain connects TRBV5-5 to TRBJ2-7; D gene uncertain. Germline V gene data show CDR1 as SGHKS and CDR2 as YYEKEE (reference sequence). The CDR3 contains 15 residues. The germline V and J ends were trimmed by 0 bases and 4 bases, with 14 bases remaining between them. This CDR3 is CASSLELDPLYEQYF. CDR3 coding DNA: TGTGCCAGCAGCTTGGAACTGGATCCCCTTTACGAGCAGTACTTC. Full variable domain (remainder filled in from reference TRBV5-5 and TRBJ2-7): DAGVTQSPTHLIKTRGQQVTLRCSPISGHKSVSWYQQVLGQGPQFIFQYYEKEERGRGNFPDRFSARQFPNYSSELNVNALLLGDSALYLCASSLELDPLYEQYFGPGTRLTVT.

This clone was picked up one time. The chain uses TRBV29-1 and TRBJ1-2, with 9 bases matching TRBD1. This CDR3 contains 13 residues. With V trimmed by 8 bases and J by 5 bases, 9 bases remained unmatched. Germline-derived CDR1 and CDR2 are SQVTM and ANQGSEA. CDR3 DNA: TGCAGCTTCCGGGACAGGGAAGGGTATGGCTACACCTTC. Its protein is CSFRDREGYGYTF.

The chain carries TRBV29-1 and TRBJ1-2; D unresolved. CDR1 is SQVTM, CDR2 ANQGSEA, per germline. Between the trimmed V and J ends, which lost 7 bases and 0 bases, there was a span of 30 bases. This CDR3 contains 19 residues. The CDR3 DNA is TGCAGCGCCACCCGGCGGTGGAGGGCCACCCCCAGAGCTAACTATGGCTACACCTTC. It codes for CSATRRWRATPRANYGYTF.

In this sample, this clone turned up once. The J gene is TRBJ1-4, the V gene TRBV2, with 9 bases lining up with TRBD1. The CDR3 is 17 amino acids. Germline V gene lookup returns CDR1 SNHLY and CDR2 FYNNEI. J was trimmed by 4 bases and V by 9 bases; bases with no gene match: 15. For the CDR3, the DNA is TGTGCCAGTACCCCGGGACAGGGTCTGAGGGGTAATGAAAAACTGTTTTTT. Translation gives CASTPGQGLRGNEKLFF. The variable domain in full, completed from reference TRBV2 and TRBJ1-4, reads EPEVTQTPSHQVTQMGQEVILRCVPISNHLYFYWYRQILGQKVEFLVSFYNNEISEKSEIFDDQFSVERPDGSNFTLKIRSTKLEDSAMYFCASTPGQGLRGNEKLFFGSGTQLSVL.